The clone carrying this T cell receptor beta chain is a singleton in its sample. Its antigen is currently unknown. CDR1 is SEHNR, CDR2 FQNEAQ, per germline (reference sequence). CDR3 length equals 13 residues. The ends were cut back, 4 bases at V and 3 bases at J, with 10 bases in the middle. The sample is drawn from a study of OX40 agonist ivuxolimab in advanced cancers. Study observations and caveats: Among T cells, CD8+ cells averaged more expanded clones than CD4+ cells.

Assay: immunoSEQ multiplex PCR; the TCRdb copy retains only in-frame clones and omits some. The sample holds approximately 77,000 clones, 85% to 95% seen once. The sequenced sample was CD4+ or CD8+ T cells sorted from blood, obtained in a trial of the OX40 agonist ivuxolimab. This clonotype was sampled from an adult with an advanced solid tumor such as melanoma, head and neck, liver or kidney cancer. The chain is built from TRBV7-9 and TRBJ2-7, with D possibly being TRBD2 (5 bases). The chain's CDR3 is CASSSPRDYEQYF. CDR3 in DNA: TGTGCCAGCAGCTCACCCCGGGACTACGAGCAGTACTTC. Looking up the rest from reference TRBV7-9 and TRBJ2-7 gives the full variable domain: DTGVSQNPRHKITKRGQNVTFRCDPISEHNRLYWYRQTLGQGPEFLTYFQNEAQLEKSRLLSDRFSAERPKGSFSTLEIQRTEQGDSAMYLCASSSPRDYEQYFGPGTRLTVT.